These 27 T cell receptor beta chains originate from one sample sequenced in a study of T cells after yellow fever vaccination. Via MiXCR, TCRdb re-called the 5' RACE reads, giving one row per CDR3 protein. The sample holds 300,000 to 350,000 distinct CDR3 sequences, approximately 4% seen once. Sequenced material: PBMCs, taken 15 days after the yellow fever booster vaccination. Every receptor here comes from a young man who received the YFV17D yellow fever vaccine.

This clonotype was picked up many times. The chain has TRBV29-1 and TRBJ2-3, with 11 nucleotides matching TRBD1. V lost 3 bases to trimming and J lost 2 bases; unmatched junction nucleotides: 4. The CDR3 totals 15 residues. Per the germline V gene, CDR1 is SQVTM and CDR2 is ANQGSEA. CDR3 in DNA: TGCAGCGTTGAGGGACAGGGGGTCCCCACAGATACGCAGTATTTT. Translated: CSVEGQGVPTDTQYF.

This clonotype was counted only a few times. The V gene is TRBV6-1, the J gene TRBJ2-1, with 7 bases matching TRBD1. The ends lost 8 bases at V and 5 bases at J; junction bases unmatched: 9. The CDR3 has 14 residues. From germline, CDR1 is MNHNS and CDR2 SASEGT. The CDR3 loop is CASLTGIANNEQFF. The CDR3 region has the DNA TGTGCCAGCTTGACAGGGATTGCAAACAATGAGCAGTTCTTC.

This clonotype was picked up a small number of times. The chain uses TRBV2 and TRBJ2-6; D gene uncertain. V lost 6 bases and J lost 1, with 10 bases in between. Germline loops: CDR1 SNHLY, CDR2 FYNNEI. The CDR3 totals 15 residues. The CDR3 DNA reads as TGTGCCAGCAGCCCCGAGAAATCTGGGGCCAACGTCCTGACTTTC. This translates into CASSPEKSGANVLTF.

This clonotype was counted ten times or more. The chain recombines TRBV20-1 with TRBJ1-2; D may be TRBD1 (6 bases). Trimming removed 6 bases from V and 8 bases from J, with 16 bases in between. From germline, CDR1 is DFQATT and CDR2 SNEGSKA (reference sequence). The CDR3 length is 12 residues. Written as DNA, the CDR3 is TGCAGTGCGTTAAAAAGGGGACAAGGCTACACCTTC. This translates into CSALKRGQGYTF.

CDR3 in amino acids: CSASQRGARYF. CDR3 nucleotides: TGCAGTGCTAGCCAGCGGGGGGCCCGGTATTTT. The rearrangement links TRBV20-1 to TRBJ2-3; 9 bases line up with TRBD2. V gave up 3 bases and J gave up 14 bases; unmatched junction bases: 6. This CDR3 has 11 residues. Per the germline V gene, CDR1 is DFQATT and CDR2 is SNEGSKA (reference sequence).

This clonotype has a handful of counts. The chain employs TRBV10-3 and TRBJ2-3; the D is unclear. V lost 8 bases and J lost 4, with 13 bases in between. The CDR3 spans 13 residues. Germline V CDR1 and CDR2: ENHRY, SYGVKD. The CDR3 DNA is TGTGCCATCGGTTCCCCGAGCGCAGATACGCAGTATTTT. Its translation is CAIGSPSADTQYF.

The V gene is TRBV6-6, the J gene TRBJ2-3; 7 bases are a match to TRBD1. CDR1 MNHNY and CDR2 SVGAGI come from the germline V gene (reference sequence). There are 16 residues in the CDR3. V was pared by 2 bases and J by 0 bases, with 5 bases of the junction left unmatched. The CDR3 sequence: CASSYGTEQSTDTQYF. In DNA form, the CDR3 reads TGTGCCAGCAGTTACGGGACAGAACAAAGCACAGATACGCAGTATTTT.

This clonotype was detected a few times. The chain is built from TRBV2 and TRBJ2-1; D may be TRBD1 or TRBD2 (6 bases each). The CDR3 consists of 16 residues. Trimming removed 7 bases from V and 0 bases from J, with 16 bases in between. The germline V gene has CDR1 SNHLY and CDR2 FYNNEI. The CDR3 reads CASTEEGGPSYNEQFF. CDR3 DNA: TGTGCCAGCACCGAGGAGGGGGGTCCCTCCTACAATGAGCAGTTCTTC.

This clonotype was detected a few times. The chain carries TRBV6-6 and TRBJ2-1; 7 bases align to TRBD2. The ends lost 5 bases at V and 5 bases at J; junction bases unmatched: 6. The CDR3 covers 14 residues. Germline V gene sequence: CDR1 MNHNY, CDR2 SVGAGI (reference sequence). For the CDR3, the DNA is TGTGCCAGCAGTCGGGGGGTTAGGGACAATGAGCAGTTCTTC. It specifies CASSRGVRDNEQFF.

V and J are TRBV5-1 and TRBJ1-1; D is unresolved. There are 15 residues in the CDR3. Germline V gene lookup returns CDR1 SGHRS and CDR2 YFSETQ. V was trimmed by 0 bases and J by 0 bases, leaving 9 bases between them. CDR3 DNA sequence: TGCGCCAGCAGCTTGGACAGCATGATGAACACTGAAGCTTTCTTT. Translating gives CASSLDSMMNTEAFF.

This clonotype was detected ten times or more. V and J are TRBV12-3 or TRBV12-4 and TRBJ2-4; tentative D call: TRBD1 (6 bases). Deletions cut 6 bases from V and 12 bases from J, with 18 bases between. The CDR3 length is 13 residues. The CDR3 is CASRLTGTDPQYF. CDR3 sequence (DNA): TGTGCCAGCAGACTTACAGGGACGGACCCTCAGTACTTC.

This chain joins TRBV5-1 and TRBJ1-5; possibly TRBD1 for D (5 bases). The CDR3 sequence is 15 residues long. With 0 bases removed from V and 3 bases from J, the gap between germline ends came to 10 bases. Germline V CDR1 and CDR2: SGHRS, YFSETQ. CDR3 DNA: TGCGCCAGCAGCTTGGGGGGCGCCGTCAATCAGCCCCAGCATTTT. It encodes CASSLGGAVNQPQHF.

This clonotype has a handful of counts. The chain joins TRBV10-3 to TRBJ2-7; tentatively, D is TRBD1 (6 bases). The CDR3 sequence is 16 residues long. Looked up from germline, CDR1 is ENHRY and CDR2 is SYGVKD. V was clipped by 0 bases and J by 0 bases, with 12 bases between them. CDR3 in DNA: TGTGCCATCAGTGAGTCCCGGACAGCGGTCTCCTACGAGCAGTACTTC. It is translated as CAISESRTAVSYEQYF.

This clonotype came up a few times. The rearrangement links TRBV2 to TRBJ1-5; the D gene is possibly TRBD1 (6 bases). Trimming took off 9 bases at V and 3 bases at J, with 15 bases between the two ends. From germline, CDR1 is SNHLY and CDR2 FYNNEI. This CDR3 is built from 14 residues. CDR3 in DNA: TGTGCCAGGGGGGGGCGCCTTTACAATCAGCCCCAGCATTTT. Protein: CARGGRLYNQPQHF.

Many counts were recorded for this clonotype. The chain recombines TRBV5-1 with TRBJ1-2; 8 bases line up with TRBD1. The V segment lost 3 bases and the J segment 7 bases; nucleotides outside the gene matches: 8. This CDR3 region has 14 residues. Germline V lookup: CDR1 SGHRS, CDR2 YFSETQ. CDR3: CASSSQGAGGGYTF. DNA for the CDR3: TGCGCCAGCAGCTCCCAGGGGGCTGGAGGTGGCTACACCTTC.

This clonotype was counted ten times or more. V gene TRBV29-1 combines with J gene TRBJ2-3, with D unclear. This CDR3 region has 16 residues. The ends were cut back, 2 bases at V and 6 bases at J, with 21 bases in the middle. Germline V gene data show CDR1 as SQVTM and CDR2 as ANQGSEA. The CDR3 sequence is CSVESIEAFTLDTQYF. The CDR3 nucleotides are TGCAGCGTTGAATCTATTGAAGCTTTTACCCTCGATACGCAGTATTTT.

This clonotype turned up a few times. The chain has TRBV20-1 and TRBJ1-1; D uncertain. CDR1 and CDR2 (germline): DFQATT, SNEGSKA (reference sequence). Trimming removed 2 bases from V and 4 bases from J, with 8 bases in between. This CDR3 contains 12 residues. The CDR3: CSARIRGTEAFF. The DNA of the CDR3 is TGCAGTGCTAGAATTCGGGGCACTGAAGCTTTCTTT.

This clonotype was observed many times. This rearrangement joins TRBV7-2 to TRBJ1-4; tentatively, D is TRBD1 (6 bases). Germline V gene lookup returns CDR1 SGHTA and CDR2 FQGNSA. Trimming took off 5 bases at V and 10 bases at J, with 11 bases between the two ends. The CDR3 sequence is 12 residues long. CDR3 coding DNA: TGTGCCAGCAGCCAGGACAGTCGAAAACTGTTTTTT. Its protein product is CASSQDSRKLFF.

This clonotype showed up many times. The chain links TRBV10-3 to TRBJ1-1, with D unresolved. Germline-derived CDR1 and CDR2 are ENHRY and SYGVKD. The CDR3 consists of 12 residues. V was shortened by 2 bases and J by 6 bases, with 7 bases between the two germline ends. The CDR3 nucleotides are TGTGCCATCAGTGAGGTCCCGCCTGAAGCTTTCTTT. Its translation is CAISEVPPEAFF.

This clonotype was seen a handful of times. The chain uses TRBV15 and TRBJ2-7; D remains unclear. The CDR3 has 13 residues. The ends were cut back, 3 bases at V and 0 bases at J, with 6 bases in the middle. From germline, CDR1 is LNHNV and CDR2 YYDKDF (reference sequence). CDR3 DNA: TGTGCCACCAGCAGTATCTCCTCCTACGAGCAGTACTTC. Its protein is CATSSISSYEQYF.

In its sample, this clonotype was seen a few times. The gene calls are TRBV7-8 and TRBJ1-4, with D possibly TRBD1 on 5 matching bases. The CDR3 sequence is 16 residues long. Germline values: CDR1 SGHVS, CDR2 FQNEAQ. The germline V and J ends were trimmed by 5 bases and 10 bases, with 23 bases remaining between them. The CDR3 DNA reads TGTGCCAGCAGCAAAAACGCCGGCTTTGGGGCGGGAAAACTGTTTTTT. Encoded protein: CASSKNAGFGAGKLFF.

This clonotype appeared many times. V gene TRBV12-3 or TRBV12-4 combines with J gene TRBJ2-3; D is undetermined. The CDR3 totals 17 residues. V gave up 0 bases and J gave up 0 bases, with 13 bases separating them. The CDR3 reads CASSLAQAGVSTDTQYF. The CDR3 DNA reads TGTGCCAGCAGTTTAGCGCAGGCTGGCGTCAGCACAGATACGCAGTATTTT.

A word on this clonotype: Possible read error: a much larger clone is one base away. Since the CDR3 does not end with the conserved phenylalanine or tryptophan, this likely comes from a read error. The J gene is TRBJ2-7, the V gene TRBV7-9; D ambiguous. This CDR3 spans 11 amino acids. Germline-derived CDR1 and CDR2 are SEHNR and FQNEAQ (reference sequence). The ends were cut back, 1 base at V and 6 bases at J, with 4 bases in the middle. For the CDR3, the DNA is TGTGCCAGCAGCTTAGTCGCCGAGCAGTACCTC. Its translation: CASSLVAEQYL.

This clonotype was detected a few times. The genes are TRBV11-2 and TRBJ1-2; D is perhaps TRBD1 (6 bases). Germline V gene lookup returns CDR1 SGHAT and CDR2 FQNNGV. V lost 1 base to trimming and J lost 7 bases, with 10 bases between them. CDR3 length: 13 residues. CDR3 nucleotide sequence: TGTGCCAGCAGCTTAGTGGCGGGGGCTGGCTACACCTTC. This sequence encodes CASSLVAGAGYTF.

This clonotype was recorded many times. The chain couples TRBV20-1 to TRBJ2-4, with TRBD2 identical over 11 bases. The length of the CDR3 is 15 residues. Germline lookup yields CDR1 DFQATT and CDR2 SNEGSKA (reference sequence). J lost 6 bases, V lost 5 bases, and 9 bases had no gene match. The CDR3: CSAHNPTSGGNIQYF. The CDR3 DNA follows: TGCAGTGCTCACAACCCCACTAGCGGGGGAAACATTCAGTACTTC.

This clonotype was seen more than once but under ten times. The rearrangement joins TRBV5-4 to TRBJ2-5; D is undetermined. V lost 5 bases and J lost 5, with 10 bases in between. CDR3 length equals 12 residues. The germline V gene has CDR1 SGHNT and CDR2 YYREEE (reference sequence). CDR3 coding DNA: TGTGCCAGCAGTAAGAAGCTGGAGACCCAGTACTTC. This codes for CASSKKLETQYF.

This chain uses TRBV5-1 with TRBJ2-1; D is ambiguous. The length of the CDR3 is 16 residues. V was cut by 6 bases and J by 0 bases, with 16 bases left in between. Germline V gives CDR1 SGHRS, CDR2 YFSETQ. The CDR3 region has the DNA TGCGCCAGCAACACATACCAACCTAGCTCCTACAATGAGCAGTTCTTC. It codes for CASNTYQPSSYNEQFF.